What follows are 23 T cell receptor beta chains derived from one specimen sequenced in a study of blood T cell repertoires in COVID-19. Clones were read by immunoSEQ multiplex PCR, and TCRdb kept only the in-frame ones, dropping some. This sample has 250,000 to 300,000 clones; 88% occur once, and the top ten carry roughly 10%. The sequencing sample was made of peripheral blood. These receptors were collected from a woman aged 25 to 39 with COVID-19, enrolled during active disease.

This sequence joins TRBV12-3 or TRBV12-4 and TRBJ2-7; TRBD2 might be the D (6 bases). The CDR3 is made up of 13 amino acids. Trimming removed 5 bases at V and 5 bases at J, with 13 bases between. The CDR3 spells CASSLRTGDEQYF. The CDR3 DNA follows: TGTGCCAGCAGTCTTCGGACGGGGGACGAGCAGTACTTC.

V is TRBV19 and J is TRBJ1-5; no firm D call. Germline CDR1 and CDR2: LNHDA and SQIVND (reference sequence). The CDR3 covers 16 residues. V was shortened by 3 bases and J by 1 base, with 13 bases between the two germline ends. The DNA for the CDR3 is TGTGCCAGTAGTATTCTCCGGGGTCACAGCAATCAGCCCCAGCATTTT. Protein sequence: CASSILRGHSNQPQHF.

J is TRBJ1-3 and V is TRBV19; 10 bases line up with TRBD1. Germline values: CDR1 LNHDA, CDR2 SQIVND (reference sequence). This CDR3 comprises 16 residues. Trimming took 7 bases from V and 4 from J; bases not matched to a gene: 10. The CDR3 nucleotides read TGTGCCAGTACCAAGCGGGACAGGGGTTCGGGAAACACCATATATTTT. Amino acid sequence: CASTKRDRGSGNTIYF.

The chain uses TRBV30 and TRBJ1-6; D is perhaps TRBD1 (5 bases). The germline gives CDR1 GTSNPN, CDR2 SVGIG (reference sequence). The V end was cut by 5 bases, the J end by 2 bases, with 10 bases between. CDR3 length equals 14 residues. The CDR3 loop reads CAWSRGTYNSPLHF. The CDR3 region has the DNA TGTGCCTGGTCAAGGGGAACCTATAATTCACCCCTCCACTTT.

The CDR3 region is CASSIRTGVPQDEQFF. CDR3 sequence (DNA): TGTGCCAGCAGCATTCGGACAGGAGTCCCGCAAGATGAGCAGTTCTTC. The rearrangement uses TRBV13 and TRBJ2-1, with TRBD1 matching 7 bases. Germline V gives CDR1 PRHDT, CDR2 FYEKMQ (reference sequence). V was clipped by 5 bases and J by 8 bases; unmatched bases: 15. The CDR3 has 16 amino acids.

This clone occurred a few times. The chain joins TRBV19 to TRBJ1-5, with TRBD1 identical over 9 bases. Trimming took 7 bases from V and 6 from J; bases not matched to a gene: 13. CDR1 and CDR2 from the germline V gene are LNHDA and SQIVND (reference sequence). The CDR3 consists of 16 residues. CDR3: CASTPRGTGFSQPQHF. Written as DNA, the CDR3 is TGTGCCAGTACCCCCCGCGGGACAGGGTTTAGTCAGCCCCAGCATTTT.

The V call is TRBV28, the J call TRBJ1-3; D gene ambiguous. Trimming left V 11 bases short and J 1 base short, with 12 bases between. Germline lookup yields CDR1 MDHEN and CDR2 SYDVKM. The CDR3 covers 13 residues. CDR3 nucleotide sequence: TGTGCCGCCGGAACGGAGTCTGGAAACACCATATATTTT. Its translation: CAAGTESGNTIYF.

This clone came up a few times. Other DNA sequences in the same sample also yield this CDR3. In DNA, the CDR3 is TGCAGCGTTGCCAGGGGAGAAAAACTGTTTTTT. It translates to CSVARGEKLFF. The chain employs TRBV29-1 and TRBJ1-4; D perhaps matches TRBD1 (6 bases). Germline-derived CDR1 and CDR2 are SQVTM and ANQGSEA. This CDR3 is 11 amino acids long. V was pared by 4 bases and J by 8 bases, with 8 bases between.

This chain connects TRBV29-1 to TRBJ2-1, with 11 bases that match TRBD2. Germline V CDR1 and CDR2: SQVTM, ANQGSEA. CDR3 length: 15 amino acids. V lost 6 bases and J lost 3; bases outside the gene matches: 7. The CDR3 here is CSVMLTSGNYNEQFF. The CDR3 DNA is TGCAGCGTGATGCTGACTAGCGGGAACTACAATGAGCAGTTCTTC.

The rearrangement joins TRBV19 to TRBJ2-5; TRBD1 aligns across 9 bases. The CDR3 extends over 15 amino acids. The germline CDR1 and CDR2 sequences are LNHDA and SQIVND (reference sequence). The V gene end was trimmed by 4 bases and the J gene end by 4 bases; junction bases not matched to a gene: 7. CDR3 protein: CASSTSGQGPETQYF. CDR3 nucleotides: TGTGCCAGTAGTACCTCGGGACAGGGACCAGAGACCCAGTACTTC. Full variable domain (remainder filled in from reference TRBV19 and TRBJ2-5): DGGITQSPKYLFRKEGQNVTLSCEQNLNHDAMYWYRQDPGQGLRLIYYSQIVNDFQKGDIAEGYSVSREKKESFPLTVTSAQKNPTAFYLCASSTSGQGPETQYFGPGTRLLVL.

V gene TRBV6-4 combines with J gene TRBJ2-1, with TRBD2 identical over 12 bases. Germline V gene sequence: CDR1 MRHNA, CDR2 SNTAGT. The junction had 10 bases not matched to a gene; V was cut back by 4 bases and J by 3 bases. The CDR3 consists of 18 residues. This CDR3 reads CASSVSPGLAGNYNEQFF. In nucleotides, the CDR3 is TGTGCCAGCAGTGTCTCCCCTGGACTAGCGGGAAACTACAATGAGCAGTTCTTC.

The rearrangement joins TRBV28 to TRBJ2-5; 7 positions agree with TRBD1. This CDR3 contains 15 residues. The V and J ends lost 1 base and 2 bases, in that order; junction bases with no gene match: 4. CDR1 MDHEN and CDR2 SYDVKM come from the germline V gene. DNA for the CDR3: TGTGCCAGCAGTTTATCCGGCAGGGGGCAAGAGACCCAGTACTTC. It translates to CASSLSGRGQETQYF.

The chain recombines TRBV28 with TRBJ1-1; no firm D call. The germline V gene encodes CDR1 MDHEN and CDR2 SYDVKM. This CDR3 region has 12 residues. Trimming pared 5 bases from V and 5 bases from J, leaving 9 bases between. CDR3 sequence reads: CASSARGTEAFF. As DNA, the CDR3 is TGTGCCAGCAGTGCCAGAGGAACTGAAGCTTTCTTT.

J is TRBJ2-7 and V is TRBV11-2, with 8 bases matching TRBD1. Trimming cost V 8 bases and J 3 bases; bases outside gene matches: 6. Per germline, CDR1 SGHAT and CDR2 FQNNGV. The CDR3 contains 13 residues. The CDR3 DNA reads as TGTGCCAGCCGACGGACAGGGAGCTACGAGCAGTACTTC. This codes for CASRRTGSYEQYF.

The chain combines TRBV7-2 with TRBJ2-2, with a weak D call TRBD1 (5 bases). This CDR3 contains 17 residues. V was clipped by 2 bases and J by 1 base, with 14 bases between them. Germline CDR1 SGHTA, CDR2 FQGNSA. CDR3 in amino acids: CASSLIGHRMNTGELFF. DNA for the CDR3: TGTGCCAGCAGCTTAATCGGACACAGAATGAACACCGGGGAGCTGTTTTTT.

This clone was seen only once. The V gene is TRBV7-9, the J gene TRBJ2-2; 9 bases are a match to TRBD1. CDR1 and CDR2 from the germline V gene are SEHNR and FQNEAQ (reference sequence). Trimming at V came to 5 bases and at J to 4 bases, leaving 8 bases not matched to a gene. This CDR3 is built from 16 residues. DNA for the CDR3: TGTGCCAGCAGCATTACAGGGGGCGCGGTCACCGGGGAGCTGTTTTTT. Translated, it gives CASSITGGAVTGELFF.

The chain uses TRBV20-1 and TRBJ2-1; D not certain. Germline V lookup: CDR1 DFQATT, CDR2 SNEGSKA (reference sequence). CDR3 size: 9 residues. The CDR3 reads CRGRDEQFF. CDR3 DNA: TGCAGGGGCCGAGATGAGCAGTTCTTC.

The V call is TRBV10-3, the J call TRBJ1-2; possible D gene TRBD1, 6 bases. Germline CDR1 is ENHRY and CDR2 is SYGVKD. The CDR3 sequence is 14 residues long. V shed 4 bases and J shed 5 bases, with 14 bases lying between them. The CDR3 DNA sequence: TGTGCCATCAGTGCGGGGGGCGCAGGGTATGGCTACACCTTC. The encoded protein is CAISAGGAGYGYTF.

This chain connects TRBV19 to TRBJ2-3; the match to TRBD2 covers 11 bases. With 3 bases clipped from V and 4 bases from J, the junction kept 3 bases outside the gene matches. CDR1 and CDR2 from the germline V gene are LNHDA and SQIVND (reference sequence). CDR3 length: 15 amino acids. The CDR3 DNA reads TGTGCCAGTAGTATGACTAGCGGGAAGGCAGATACGCAGTATTTT. It encodes CASSMTSGKADTQYF.

This clone appeared a single time. The chain uses TRBV10-2 and TRBJ2-7, with D unclear. Germline assignment: CDR1 WSHSY and CDR2 SAAADI. This CDR3 region has 10 residues. Trimming pared 7 bases from V and 7 bases from J, leaving 8 bases between. In nucleotides, the CDR3 is TGCGCCAGCACGGCGGAGGAGCAGTACTTC. It is translated as CASTAEEQYF.

The rearrangement uses TRBV19 and TRBJ1-1; no firm D call. The germline CDR1 and CDR2 sequences are LNHDA and SQIVND (reference sequence). The CDR3 is 15 residues long. Deletions cut 8 bases from V and 3 bases from J, with 19 bases between. DNA of the CDR3: TGTGCCAGTGCCCCCCGAGGGCGGTATGACACTGAAGCTTTCTTT. Translated: CASAPRGRYDTEAFF.

J is TRBJ2-6 and V is TRBV6-4, with D unclear. Trimming removed 5 bases from V and 0 bases from J, with 5 bases in between. The CDR3 extends over 14 amino acids. CDR1 is MRHNA, CDR2 SNTAGT, per germline. This CDR3 reads CASSPHSGANVLTF. CDR3 in DNA: TGTGCCAGCAGTCCCCACTCTGGGGCCAACGTCCTGACTTTC.

The rearrangement joins TRBV7-9 to TRBJ1-4, with 8 bases identical to TRBD1. This CDR3 is built from 15 residues. V lost 5 bases, J lost 8 bases, and 10 bases stayed unmatched. The germline gives CDR1 SEHNR, CDR2 FQNEAQ (reference sequence). In DNA form, the CDR3 reads TGTGCCAGCAGCCCTGACAGGGGATCGTGGGAAAAACTGTTTTTT. It is translated as CASSPDRGSWEKLFF.